The 17 T cell receptor beta chains below all came from one sample that was sequenced in a study of blood T cell repertoires in COVID-19. Sequenced by immunoSEQ multiplex PCR; TCRdb stores in-frame clones only, minus some. The repertoire holds around 300,000 clones, with over 70% as singletons. The specimen was PBMCs or T cells enriched from blood (not recorded which). Every receptor here comes from a man aged 25-40 years who had recovered from COVID-19.

This sequence joins TRBV10-1 and TRBJ1-6; D is possibly TRBD1 (6 bases). Trimming removed 10 bases from V and 7 bases from J, with 17 bases in between. CDR3 length equals 14 residues. Germline values: CDR1 WNHNN, CDR2 SYGVQD (reference sequence). CDR3 amino acids: CANVQGFANSPLHF. Here the CDR3 DNA reads TGCGCCAACGTACAGGGCTTCGCGAATTCACCCCTCCACTTT.

The rearrangement joins TRBV3-1 (or the pseudogene TRBV3-2) to TRBJ2-7, with 11 nucleotides matching TRBD1. From germline, CDR1 is LGHDT and CDR2 YNNKEL (reference sequence). Losses at the gene ends were 5 bases for V and 5 bases for J; bases not matched to a gene: 8. The CDR3 consists of 15 residues. CDR3 bases: TGTGCCAGCAGCGGGAGAGGACAGGGGGCCCACGAGCAGTACTTC. It is translated as CASSGRGQGAHEQYF.

The chain has TRBV9 and TRBJ1-2, with D perhaps matching TRBD1 (6 bases). Trimming cost V 1 base and J 6 bases, with 19 bases left between them. The CDR3 consists of 16 residues. Germline values: CDR1 SGDLS, CDR2 YYNGEE. CDR3: CASSVSHRVSTDGYTF. DNA for the CDR3: TGTGCCAGCAGCGTATCTCACAGGGTATCTACGGATGGCTACACCTTC.

CDR3 amino acids: CASSGFDRAGYGYTF. For the CDR3, the DNA is TGTGCCAGCAGTGGCTTCGACAGGGCGGGCTATGGCTACACCTTC. The V and J genes are TRBV6-4 and TRBJ1-2, with 7 bases aligning to TRBD1. Per germline, CDR1 MRHNA and CDR2 SNTAGT. The V gene end was trimmed by 4 bases and the J gene end by 4 bases; junction bases not matched to a gene: 9. The length of the CDR3 is 15 residues.

V and J are TRBV5-1 and TRBJ1-2; 8 bases map to TRBD1. CDR1 is SGHRS, CDR2 YFSETQ, per germline. Germline trimming cut 4 bases from V and 6 bases from J; bases unmatched to any gene: 11. CDR3 length: 15 residues. CDR3 protein: CASSSSFQGANGYTF. In nucleotides, the CDR3 is TGCGCCAGCAGCAGCTCCTTTCAGGGGGCGAATGGCTACACCTTC. The variable domain in full, completed from reference TRBV5-1 and TRBJ1-2, reads KAGVTQTPRYLIKTRGQQVTLSCSPISGHRSVSWYQQTPGQGLQFLFEYFSETQRNKGNFPGRFSGRQFSNSRSEMNVSTLELGDSALYLCASSSSFQGANGYTFGSGTRLTVV.

This clone was detected once. The chain joins TRBV11-2 to TRBJ2-3; no definite D call. This CDR3 comprises 11 residues. V dropped 6 bases and J dropped 7 bases, with 8 bases sitting between them. In germline, CDR1 is SGHAT, CDR2 FQNNGV. The CDR3 loop reads CASSLVNTQYF. Here the CDR3 DNA reads TGTGCCAGCAGTCTAGTGAATACGCAGTATTTT.

The DNA of the CDR3 is TGTGCCAGCACCCTAGTTGTCACTAATGAAAAACTGTTTTTT. Translation: CASTLVVTNEKLFF. This chain connects TRBV6-5 to TRBJ1-4; D uncertain. The CDR3 totals 14 residues. Germline values: CDR1 MNHEY, CDR2 SVGAGI. The ends were cut back, 7 bases at V and 2 bases at J, with 11 bases in the middle.

This clone appeared a single time. The CDR3 region is CASSRVMEEPSYEQYF. The CDR3 DNA follows: TGTGCCAGCAGTCGGGTGATGGAGGAACCCTCCTACGAGCAGTACTTC. The chain combines TRBV27 with TRBJ2-7; tentatively, D is TRBD2 (5 bases). The V and J ends lost 5 bases and 0 bases respectively, with 17 bases between them. CDR3 length: 16 residues. Germline assignment: CDR1 MNHEY and CDR2 SMNVEV (reference sequence).

This clone was counted a few times. CDR3 DNA: TGCGCCAGCAGCCAAGATTTATTTAATCAGCCCCAGCATTTT. Protein: CASSQDLFNQPQHF. The rearrangement uses TRBV4-1 and TRBJ1-5; unclear D gene. The germline V gene encodes CDR1 MGHRA and CDR2 YSYEKL. This CDR3 has 14 residues. V lost 0 bases, J lost 4 bases, and 7 bases lay in between.

The rearrangement links TRBV25-1 to TRBJ1-6; possibly TRBD1 for D (5 bases). The germline V gene has CDR1 MGHDK and CDR2 SYGVNS. The CDR3 length is 13 residues. The germline V and J ends were trimmed by 6 bases and 7 bases, with 10 bases remaining between them. CDR3 in amino acids: CASRGLENSPLHF. For the CDR3, the DNA is TGTGCCAGCAGGGGGCTCGAGAATTCACCCCTCCACTTT.

The rearrangement links TRBV7-9 to TRBJ2-2, with unresolved D. Germline loops: CDR1 SEHNR, CDR2 FQNEAQ (reference sequence). V lost 7 bases to trimming and J lost 0 bases, with 9 bases between them. The CDR3 spans 14 residues. CDR3 protein: CASKATANTGELFF. The CDR3 DNA sequence: TGTGCCAGCAAAGCAACAGCGAACACCGGGGAGCTGTTTTTT.

This chain joins TRBV7-3 and TRBJ2-2; 7 positions match TRBD1. V gave up 4 bases and J gave up 2 bases; unmatched junction bases: 10. The germline V gene encodes CDR1 SGHTA and CDR2 FQGTGA. CDR3 length: 17 residues. The CDR3 DNA is TGTGCCAGCAGCTCAGCCGGGACAGCTTATAACACCGGGGAGCTGTTTTTT. The encoded protein is CASSSAGTAYNTGELFF.

The chain uses TRBV10-1 and TRBJ2-4, with 8 positions matching TRBD1. This CDR3 is built from 15 residues. V trimming: 4 bases; J trimming: 3 bases; junction bases outside the gene matches: 5. Germline V CDR1 and CDR2: WNHNN, SYGVQD (reference sequence). CDR3: CASSAGTGGKNIQYF. DNA for the CDR3: TGCGCCAGCAGTGCCGGGACAGGCGGCAAAAACATTCAGTACTTC.

This chain joins TRBV5-1 and TRBJ2-7; TRBD1 matches at 9 bases. Germline lookup yields CDR1 SGHRS and CDR2 YFSETQ. The CDR3 covers 14 residues. Trimming at V came to 5 bases and at J to 4 bases, leaving 7 bases not matched to a gene. The CDR3 region has the DNA TGCGCCAGCAGGGACAGGGGAAGAAGATACGAGCAGTACTTC. This codes for CASRDRGRRYEQYF.

V and J are TRBV9 and TRBJ2-7; D call uncertain. This CDR3 comprises 14 residues. Trimming cost V 0 bases and J 1 base, with 8 bases left between them. Germline CDR1 and CDR2: SGDLS and YYNGEE. CDR3 region: CASSVASRSYEQYF. As DNA, the CDR3 is TGTGCCAGCAGCGTAGCATCCCGGTCCTACGAGCAGTACTTC.

The J gene is TRBJ2-5, the V gene TRBV18; D is perhaps TRBD1 (6 bases). CDR3 length equals 15 residues. The V end lost 3 bases, the J end lost 2 bases, and 13 bases lay between the germline ends. CDR1 and CDR2 (germline): KGHSH, LQKENI. CDR3 loop: CASSPSDRHQETQYF. The DNA of the CDR3 is TGTGCCAGCTCACCCTCGGACAGACATCAAGAGACCCAGTACTTC.

The chain combines TRBV5-1 with TRBJ2-6, with D perhaps given as TRBD1 or TRBD2 (5 bases each). The CDR3 has 16 residues. The V gene lost 5 bases and the J gene lost 0 bases, with 12 bases spanning the gap. Germline V lookup: CDR1 SGHRS, CDR2 YFSETQ. The CDR3 region is CASSLRGNSGANVLTF. DNA for the CDR3: TGCGCCAGCAGTTTGAGGGGAAACTCTGGGGCCAACGTCCTGACTTTC.